The rows below give T cell receptor beta chains drawn from one sample of a study of beta chain features in type 1 diabetes. TCRdb's copy holds only in-frame clones and misses some; the assay was immunoSEQ multiplex PCR. The sample shows about 710,000 clones, about an eighth of them seen only once. The sample was naive CD4+ T cells from blood. These TCRs come from a man younger than 30 with type 1 diabetes. Both conserved end residues are part of each CDR3. D genes are given only for firm matches. Expanded clones are given a class, and other clones once, few, many or no size at all.

cdr3_nt | cdr3_aa | j_call | v_call | d_call | clone_size
TGTGCCAGCAGACTAGCGGGGAGCACAGATACGCAGTATTTT | CASRLAGSTDTQYF | TRBJ2-3 | TRBV2 | TRBD2 | NA
TGTGCCAGCAGCGTGGGCGGGACCTCCGTCGAGCAGTACTTC | CASSVGGTSVEQYF | TRBJ2-7 | TRBV9 | NA | NA
TGTGCCAGCAGCGTTCGTTCCTACAATGAGCAGTTCTTC | CASSVRSYNEQFF | TRBJ2-1 | TRBV9 | NA | NA
TGTGCCAGCAGCGCCCGGGGGGAGACCCAGTACTTC | CASSARGETQYF | TRBJ2-5 | TRBV9 | NA | few
TGTGCCAGCAGGTACCCCGGACAGAGATCCTACGAGCAGTACTTC | CASRYPGQRSYEQYF | TRBJ2-7 | TRBV7-2 | NA | few
TGTGCCACCAGCAGACAGGGGTTGGGTAATTCACCCCTCCACTTT | CATSRQGLGNSPLHF | TRBJ1-6 | TRBV15 | NA | NA
TGTGCCAGCAGCTTAGCTGGGGGCCGCTCTGGGGCCAACGTCCTGACTTTC | CASSLAGGRSGANVLTF | TRBJ2-6 | TRBV7-2 | NA | NA
TGTGCCAGCAGTGCACAGGTCTACACCTTC | CASSAQVYTF | TRBJ1-2 | TRBV6-1 | NA | few
TGTGCCGTCCGAGAGACTAGCGGGCGGAAGCCCTACTACGAGCAGTACTTC | CAVRETSGRKPYYEQYF | TRBJ2-7 | TRBV7-9 | TRBD2 | few
TGCGCCAGCAGCCAGCCCGCGGGGGATGGCTACACCTTC | CASSQPAGDGYTF | TRBJ1-2 | TRBV4-3 | NA | NA
TGTGCCAGCAGCTCCCGAGGGACCCCGGCAAACACCATATATTTT | CASSSRGTPANTIYF | TRBJ1-3 | TRBV7-9 | NA | few
TGTGCCAGCAGCTTAGCGTTGAACTCCGAGGTGTTTTTT | CASSLALNSEVFF | TRBJ1-4 | TRBV7-2 | NA | few
TGTGCCAGCAGCTTAGCGTCGAGGCCCGTGGGGAACAATGAGCAGTTCTTC | CASSLASRPVGNNEQFF | TRBJ2-1 | TRBV7-9 | NA | NA
TGCAGCGTTGATGGGACAGGGAAATGGAACGAGCAGTACTTC | CSVDGTGKWNEQYF | TRBJ2-7 | TRBV29-1 | TRBD1 | NA
TGTGCCAGCAGTTTATTCCAGGGTAACTACGAGCAGTACTTC | CASSLFQGNYEQYF | TRBJ2-7 | TRBV28 | NA | few
TGTGCCAGCTCCTCGGGACTTCTGTACGAGCAGTACTTC | CASSSGLLYEQYF | TRBJ2-7 | TRBV6-6 | NA | few
TGTGCCAGCAGCTTAAGCCAGGCGGATGAAGCTTTCTTT | CASSLSQADEAFF | TRBJ1-1 | TRBV7-9 | NA | NA
TGTGCCTGGAGTTCCCTGAACAGGGGGGAAAAACTGTTTTTT | CAWSSLNRGEKLFF | TRBJ1-4 | TRBV30 | TRBD1 | NA
TGCAGCGTTGAACAGGGGAACTATGGCTACACCTTC | CSVEQGNYGYTF | TRBJ1-2 | TRBV29-1 | NA | NA
TGTGCCAGCAGCAAAACCGGGACAGGGATATACAATGAGCAGTTCTTC | CASSKTGTGIYNEQFF | TRBJ2-1 | TRBV11-1 | TRBD1 | few
TGTGCCAGCAGCCCCAACGCACCCTACACTGAAGCTTTCTTT | CASSPNAPYTEAFF | TRBJ1-1 | TRBV7-9 | NA | NA
TGTGCCAGCAGGCCAACAGGGTCCTACAATGAGCAGTTCTTC | CASRPTGSYNEQFF | TRBJ2-1 | TRBV7-2 | NA | NA
TGTGCCAGCTCACCCAACGAGGGACAGGGTTTCTACGAGCAGTACTTC | CASSPNEGQGFYEQYF | TRBJ2-7 | TRBV18 | TRBD1 | NA
TGTGCCAGCACCAGCAGGGCCCACGAGCAGTACTTC | CASTSRAHEQYF | TRBJ2-7 | TRBV28 | NA | few
TGTGCCAGCAGTTTGTGGGGCGATGAGCAGTTCTTC | CASSLWGDEQFF | TRBJ2-1 | TRBV28 | NA | NA
TGTGCCAGCAGCCTCATAGGGGGGAGACACGACGGTCGGAACACTGAAGCTTTCTTT | CASSLIGGRHDGRNTEAFF | TRBJ1-1 | TRBV7-3 | NA | NA
TGTGCCAGCTCACCACCGAACAGGGAGGATGAGCAGTTCTTC | CASSPPNREDEQFF | TRBJ2-1 | TRBV18 | NA | few
TGTGCCAGCTCATGGGGACAGGCCTACGAGCAGTACTTC | CASSWGQAYEQYF | TRBJ2-7 | TRBV7-2 | TRBD1 | few
TGTGCCGTAACCGGGACAGTCCTCGGGAATGAGCAGTTCTTC | CAVTGTVLGNEQFF | TRBJ2-1 | TRBV2 | TRBD1 | NA
TGTGCCAGCAGTTTAATACCAACCAACTATGGCTACACCTTC | CASSLIPTNYGYTF | TRBJ1-2 | TRBV28 | NA | few
TGTGCCAGCAGCCAAGATCAGCGGGGGGGCCAAGAGACCCAGTACTTC | CASSQDQRGGQETQYF | TRBJ2-5 | TRBV4-2 | TRBD2 | few
TGTGCCATCAATTCGGACAGGGAAGTAGGCTACACCTTC | CAINSDREVGYTF | TRBJ1-2 | TRBV10-3 | TRBD1 | few
TGTGCCAGCAGCCCCCCCTCGAACACCGGGGAGCTGTTTTTT | CASSPPSNTGELFF | TRBJ2-2 | TRBV5-4 | NA | few
TGTGCCAGCAGTGGGACAGGGTTTAACGAGCAGTACTTC | CASSGTGFNEQYF | TRBJ2-7 | TRBV25-1 | TRBD1 | few
TGTGCCAGCAGCCTTAGCTTCAAGAAGACTGAAGCTTTCTTT | CASSLSFKKTEAFF | TRBJ1-1 | TRBV6-5 | NA | NA
TGTGCCAGCAGTATATTATCCGGAAACACCGGGGAGCTGTTTTTT | CASSILSGNTGELFF | TRBJ2-2 | TRBV25-1 | NA | few
TGTGCCAGCAGTTACTCTGGGATGAACACTGAAGCTTTCTTT | CASSYSGMNTEAFF | TRBJ1-1 | TRBV6-5 | NA | NA
TGCAGTGGGGAGGGAGGCACTGAAGCTTTCTTT | CSGEGGTEAFF | TRBJ1-1 | TRBV20-1 | NA | NA
TGTGCCTGGAACCCCCTGGGATGGGAGGGCCTTATTCAGTACTTC | CAWNPLGWEGLIQYF | TRBJ2-4 | TRBV30 | TRBD2 | NA
TGTGCCAGCAGCTCCTACAGGCCATCCGGGGACACTGAAGCTTTCTTT | CASSSYRPSGDTEAFF | TRBJ1-1 | TRBV7-9 | NA | NA
TGCGCCAGCAGCCTGGACGCCGCCCCGGACGTTAGAGGTGAAGCTTTCTTT | CASSLDAAPDVRGEAFF | TRBJ1-1 | TRBV5-1 | NA | few
TGTGCCAGCAGTGAAGCGCTTCCGGGGGCCAACGTCCTGACTTTC | CASSEALPGANVLTF | TRBJ2-6 | TRBV2 | NA | few
TGTGCCAGTACAACAGGGTCCGTGCAAGATACGCAGTATTTT | CASTTGSVQDTQYF | TRBJ2-3 | TRBV19 | NA | NA